The 11 T cell receptor beta chains reported below all come from one sample, sequenced in a study of Tregs in tolerant kidney transplant recipients. TCRdb keeps only in-frame clones here, not all; method: immunoSEQ multiplex PCR. The data contain 60,000 or so clones, 80% to 90% of them singletons. The sequenced sample was Tregs from blood, obtained before the transplant. The source is a human donor who received a combined kidney and bone marrow transplant.

Written as DNA, the CDR3 is TGTGCCAGCAGCCTCGACAGGGGCTCCTACAATGAGCAGTTCTTC. Protein product: CASSLDRGSYNEQFF. V usage is TRBV14 and J usage is TRBJ2-1; 8 nucleotides match TRBD1. After removal of 4 bases from V and 0 bases from J, the junction contained 2 bases not matched to a gene. CDR3 length: 15 residues. CDR1 and CDR2 from the germline V gene are SGHDN and FVKESK.

The chain employs TRBV10-3 and TRBJ1-6, with unresolved D. The CDR3 totals 13 residues. The V end lost 5 bases, the J end lost 7 bases, and 9 bases lay between the germline ends. Looked up from germline, CDR1 is ENHRY and CDR2 is SYGVKD. The chain's CDR3 is CAISSSSNSPLHF. The CDR3 coding sequence is TGTGCCATCAGTAGCTCCTCGAATTCACCCCTCCACTTT.

This chain links TRBV5-8 with TRBJ1-5, with TRBD1 matching over 12 bases. CDR3 size: 15 residues. The J segment lost 4 bases and the V segment lost 4 bases, leaving 3 bases of the junction unmatched. Per the germline V gene, CDR1 is SGHTS and CDR2 is YDEGEE. The CDR3 nucleotides are TGTGCCAGCAGCACGGGACAGGGGGCGAATCAGCCCCAGCATTTT. Its protein product is CASSTGQGANQPQHF.

CDR3 amino acids: CASMAAESYEQYF. The CDR3 nucleotides are TGTGCCAGCATGGCGGCGGAATCCTACGAGCAGTACTTC. V gene TRBV5-4 combines with J gene TRBJ2-7; no firm D call. The V gene's germline CDR1 is SGHNT and CDR2 YYREEE (reference sequence). Trimming took 6 bases from V and 1 from J, leaving 11 bases between them. The CDR3 is 13 residues long.

This clone was seen a few times. V and J are TRBV11-2 and TRBJ1-3, with no clear D. Trimming stripped 1 base from V and 4 bases from J, with 20 bases between. The CDR3 loop spans 18 amino acids. Germline CDR1 SGHAT, CDR2 FQNNGV. CDR3 residues: CASSLVTLSGPPGNTIYF. The CDR3 DNA reads TGTGCCAGCAGCTTAGTAACGTTGTCGGGCCCTCCAGGAAACACCATATATTTT.

The genes are TRBV7-2 and TRBJ2-1; 11 nucleotides match TRBD2. With V trimmed by 3 bases and J by 4 bases, 5 bases remained unmatched. Germline lookup yields CDR1 SGHTA and CDR2 FQGNSA. The length of the CDR3 is 16 residues. This CDR3 reads CASSFTSGGVYNEQFF. The DNA of the CDR3 is TGTGCCAGCAGCTTTACTAGCGGGGGAGTTTACAATGAGCAGTTCTTC.

This clone occurred a few times. This chain links TRBV5-4 with TRBJ2-4; 9 bases line up with TRBD1. The V segment lost 0 bases and the J segment 7 bases; nucleotides outside the gene matches: 2. CDR3 size: 14 residues. Germline lookup yields CDR1 SGHNT and CDR2 YYREEE (reference sequence). The CDR3 spells CASSLATGGNIQYF. The CDR3 DNA reads as TGTGCCAGCAGCTTGGCGACAGGGGGGAACATTCAGTACTTC.

The chain has TRBV28 and TRBJ1-2; D is ambiguous. Germline V gene data show CDR1 as MDHEN and CDR2 as SYDVKM. This CDR3 is 14 amino acids long. Between the trimmed V and J ends, which lost 2 bases and 4 bases, there was a span of 11 bases. The CDR3: CASSLGPTPYGYTF. DNA for the CDR3: TGTGCCAGCAGTTTAGGGCCGACCCCCTATGGCTACACCTTC.

In its sample, this clone was seen once. J is TRBJ1-2 and V is TRBV28; 8 bases align to TRBD1. CDR1 and CDR2 from the germline V gene are MDHEN and SYDVKM. V was clipped by 7 bases and J by 4 bases; unmatched bases: 5. This CDR3 region has 13 residues. CDR3 in DNA: TGTGCCAGCAAATTACAGGGGGGCTATGGCTACACCTTC. It codes for CASKLQGGYGYTF.

With regard to this clone: Sequence at one end of the junction differs from germline and may be a read error. The J gene is TRBJ2-2, the V gene TRBV27; tentatively, D is TRBD1 (5 bases). Germline CDR1 and CDR2: MNHEY and SMNVEV (reference sequence). This CDR3 is built from 15 residues. The DNA of the CDR3 is TGTGCCAGCAGTTTAATATCAGGGAACGCCGGGGAGCTGTTTTTT. Its protein product is CASSLISGNAGELFF.

The chain is built from TRBV2 and TRBJ2-7, with D hard to call. V lost 7 bases to trimming and J lost 2 bases, with 21 bases between them. This CDR3 region has 16 residues. Germline V gene data show CDR1 as SNHLY and CDR2 as FYNNEI. The CDR3 loop reads CASIGPGPKTPYEQYF. As DNA, the CDR3 is TGTGCCAGCATCGGTCCGGGCCCGAAAACCCCCTACGAGCAGTACTTC.